The 7 T cell receptor beta chains below come from one sample, sequenced in a study of PD-1 blockade in mismatch repair-deficient tumors. Data came from immunoSEQ multiplex PCR; TCRdb stores just in-frame clones and leaves some out. The sample carries around 110,000 clones, 70% to 80% recorded once. The material was peripheral blood, obtained around 60 weeks after starting pembrolizumab. The receptors were sampled from an adult with mismatch repair-deficient cancer.

The CDR3 DNA follows: TGTGCCAGTAAAGACAGGGCTTCTTCCTACGAGCAGTACTTC. Protein: CASKDRASSYEQYF. The rearrangement joins TRBV27 to TRBJ2-7; 7 bases match TRBD1. Trimming removed 9 bases from V and 1 base from J; junction bases left unmatched: 9. The CDR3 consists of 14 residues. The germline V gene has CDR1 MNHEY and CDR2 SMNVEV (reference sequence).

The V gene is TRBV6-6, the J gene TRBJ2-7; either TRBD1 or TRBD2 may fit D (5 bases each). The germline V gene encodes CDR1 MNHNY and CDR2 SVGAGI (reference sequence). The CDR3 contains 14 residues. The ends were cut back, 6 bases at V and 3 bases at J, with 15 bases in the middle. The CDR3 DNA follows: TGTGCCAGCAGCCCGTCCGGGACCCTCTACGAGCAGTACTTC. As protein: CASSPSGTLYEQYF.

The chain combines TRBV5-1 with TRBJ1-1; D unresolved. The CDR3 totals 16 residues. V was pared by 0 bases and J by 4 bases, with 16 bases between. CDR1 is SGHRS, CDR2 YFSETQ, per germline. The CDR3 is CASSLASARVGTEAFF. The CDR3 coding sequence is TGCGCCAGCAGCTTGGCGTCGGCCAGAGTGGGCACTGAAGCTTTCTTT.

This clone was detected only once. The chain employs TRBV25-1 and TRBJ2-7; TRBD2 aligns across 9 bases. J lost 0 bases, V lost 4 bases, and 7 bases had no gene match. CDR1 MGHDK and CDR2 SYGVNS come from the germline V gene. The CDR3 is 16 amino acids. CDR3: CASSGMAGGPSYEQYF. The DNA for the CDR3 is TGTGCCAGCAGTGGAATGGCGGGAGGGCCCTCCTACGAGCAGTACTTC.

This sequence joins TRBV18 and TRBJ2-3; no reliable D call. The CDR3 consists of 13 residues. V lost 2 bases and J 2 bases, leaving 5 bases between the germline ends. Per the germline V gene, CDR1 is KGHSH and CDR2 is LQKENI. The CDR3 bases are TGTGCCAGCTCACCAGAGCTCACAGATACGCAGTATTTT. Its translation: CASSPELTDTQYF.

V is TRBV13 and J is TRBJ2-4; the match to TRBD2 covers 11 bases. With V trimmed by 3 bases and J by 2 bases, 3 bases remained unmatched. Germline-derived CDR1 and CDR2 are PRHDT and FYEKMQ (reference sequence). The CDR3 runs to 16 residues. The CDR3 DNA is TGTGCCAGCAGCTTTAGCGGGAGGGTTACCAAAAACATTCAGTACTTC. Its translation is CASSFSGRVTKNIQYF.

The chain employs TRBV19 and TRBJ1-1, with 8 bases identical to TRBD1. CDR1 LNHDA and CDR2 SQIVND come from the germline V gene (reference sequence). The CDR3 has 14 amino acids. The junction had 6 bases not matched to a gene; V was cut back by 5 bases and J by 4 bases. The CDR3 spells CASSARQGSTEAFF. CDR3 bases: TGTGCCAGTAGTGCACGACAGGGGAGCACTGAAGCTTTCTTT.